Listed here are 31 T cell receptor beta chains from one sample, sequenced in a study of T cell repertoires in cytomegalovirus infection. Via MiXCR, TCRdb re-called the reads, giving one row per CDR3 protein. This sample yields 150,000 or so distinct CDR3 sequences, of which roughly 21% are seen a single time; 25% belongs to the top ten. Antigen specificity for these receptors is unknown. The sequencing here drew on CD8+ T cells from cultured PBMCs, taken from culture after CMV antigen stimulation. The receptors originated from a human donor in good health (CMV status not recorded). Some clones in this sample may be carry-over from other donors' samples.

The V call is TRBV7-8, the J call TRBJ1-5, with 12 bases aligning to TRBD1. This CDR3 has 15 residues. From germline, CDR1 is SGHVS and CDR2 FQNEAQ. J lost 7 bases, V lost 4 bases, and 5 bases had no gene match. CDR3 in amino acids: CASSWDRGQMQPQHF. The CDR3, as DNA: TGTGCCAGCAGCTGGGACAGGGGGCAAATGCAGCCCCAGCATTTT.

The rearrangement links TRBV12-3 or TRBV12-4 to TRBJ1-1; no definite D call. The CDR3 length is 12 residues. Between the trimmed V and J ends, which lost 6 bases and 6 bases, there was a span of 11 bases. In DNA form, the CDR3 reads TGTGCCAGCAGCCACCCGGGCGCTGAAGCTTTCTTT. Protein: CASSHPGAEAFF.

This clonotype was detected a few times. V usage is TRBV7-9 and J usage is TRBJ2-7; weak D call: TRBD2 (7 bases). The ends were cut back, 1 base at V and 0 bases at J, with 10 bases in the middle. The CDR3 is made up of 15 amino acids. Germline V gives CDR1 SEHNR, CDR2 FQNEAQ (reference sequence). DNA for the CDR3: TGTGCCAGCAGCTTAGAGGCGGGGGCCTCCTACGAGCAGTACTTC. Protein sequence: CASSLEAGASYEQYF.

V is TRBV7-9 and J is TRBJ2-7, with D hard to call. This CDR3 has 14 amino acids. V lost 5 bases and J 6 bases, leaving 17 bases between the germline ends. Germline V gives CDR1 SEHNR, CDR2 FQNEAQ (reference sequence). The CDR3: CASSPPQTPGEQYF. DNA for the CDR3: TGTGCCAGCAGCCCCCCACAGACCCCCGGCGAGCAGTACTTC.

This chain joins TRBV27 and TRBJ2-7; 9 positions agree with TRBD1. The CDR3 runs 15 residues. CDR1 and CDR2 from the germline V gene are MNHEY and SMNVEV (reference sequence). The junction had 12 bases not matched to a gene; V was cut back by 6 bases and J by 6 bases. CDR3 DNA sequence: TGTGCCAGCAGCCTGGCCGGGACAGGGACGGTCGAGCAGTACTTC. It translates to CASSLAGTGTVEQYF.

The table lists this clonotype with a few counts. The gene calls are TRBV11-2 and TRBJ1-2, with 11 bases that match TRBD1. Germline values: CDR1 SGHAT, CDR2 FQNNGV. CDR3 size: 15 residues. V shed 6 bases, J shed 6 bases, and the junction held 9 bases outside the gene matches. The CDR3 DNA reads TGTGCCAGCAGATCGGGCGGGACAGGGGGGGATGGCTACACCTTC. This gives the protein CASRSGGTGGDGYTF.

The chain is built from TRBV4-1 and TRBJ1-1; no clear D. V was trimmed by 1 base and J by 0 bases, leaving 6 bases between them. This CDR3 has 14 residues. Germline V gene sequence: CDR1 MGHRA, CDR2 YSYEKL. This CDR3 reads CASSQAGMNTEAFF. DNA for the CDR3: TGCGCCAGCAGCCAAGCGGGGATGAACACTGAAGCTTTCTTT.

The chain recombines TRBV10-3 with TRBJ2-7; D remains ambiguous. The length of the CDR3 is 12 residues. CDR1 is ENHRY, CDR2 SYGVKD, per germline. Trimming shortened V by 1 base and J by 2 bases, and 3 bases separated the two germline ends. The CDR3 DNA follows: TGTGCCATCAGTGAGTACACCTACGAGCAGTACTTC. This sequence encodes CAISEYTYEQYF.

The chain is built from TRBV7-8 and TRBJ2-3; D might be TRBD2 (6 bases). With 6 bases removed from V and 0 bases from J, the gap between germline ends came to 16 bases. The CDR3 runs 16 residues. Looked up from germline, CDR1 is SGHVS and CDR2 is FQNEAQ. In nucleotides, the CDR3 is TGTGCCAGCAGACCACACGCGGGGTTTAGCACAGATACGCAGTATTTT. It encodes CASRPHAGFSTDTQYF.

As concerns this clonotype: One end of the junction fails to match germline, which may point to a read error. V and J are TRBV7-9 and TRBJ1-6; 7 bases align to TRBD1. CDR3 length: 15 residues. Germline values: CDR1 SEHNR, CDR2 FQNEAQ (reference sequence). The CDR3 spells CASSEGAPGSSPLLF. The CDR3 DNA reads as TGTGCCAGCAGCGAGGGGGCGCCGGGTAGTTCACCCCTCCTCTTT.

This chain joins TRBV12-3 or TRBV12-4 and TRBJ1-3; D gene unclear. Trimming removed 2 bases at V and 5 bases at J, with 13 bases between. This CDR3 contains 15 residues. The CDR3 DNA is TGTGCCAGCAGTTTAAGCGGAAACGGACGAAACACCATATATTTT. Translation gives CASSLSGNGRNTIYF.

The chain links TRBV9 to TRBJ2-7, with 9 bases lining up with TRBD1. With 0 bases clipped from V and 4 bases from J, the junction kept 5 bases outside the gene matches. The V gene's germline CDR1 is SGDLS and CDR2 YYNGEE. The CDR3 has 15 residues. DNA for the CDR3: TGTGCCAGCAGCGTAGGGGGGGGACAGGGATACGAGCAGTACTTC. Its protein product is CASSVGGGQGYEQYF.

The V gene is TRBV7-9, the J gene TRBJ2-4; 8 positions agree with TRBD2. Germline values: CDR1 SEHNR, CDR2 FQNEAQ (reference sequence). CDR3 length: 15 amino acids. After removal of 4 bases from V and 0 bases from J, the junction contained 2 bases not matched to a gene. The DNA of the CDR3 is TGTGCCAGCAGCTCGGGGGGGGTAGCCAAAAACATTCAGTACTTC. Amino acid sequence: CASSSGGVAKNIQYF.

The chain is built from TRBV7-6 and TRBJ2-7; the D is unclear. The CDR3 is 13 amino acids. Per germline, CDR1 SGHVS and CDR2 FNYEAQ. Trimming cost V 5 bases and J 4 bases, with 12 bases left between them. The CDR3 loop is CASSTLVAYEQYF. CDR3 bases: TGTGCCAGCAGCACCCTCGTGGCGTACGAGCAGTACTTC. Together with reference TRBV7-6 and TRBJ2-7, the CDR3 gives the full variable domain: GAGVSQSPRYKVTKRGQDVALRCDPISGHVSLYWYRQALGQGPEFLTYFNYEAQQDKSGLPNDRFSAERPEGSISTLTIQRTEQRDSAMYRCASSTLVAYEQYFGPGTRLTVT.

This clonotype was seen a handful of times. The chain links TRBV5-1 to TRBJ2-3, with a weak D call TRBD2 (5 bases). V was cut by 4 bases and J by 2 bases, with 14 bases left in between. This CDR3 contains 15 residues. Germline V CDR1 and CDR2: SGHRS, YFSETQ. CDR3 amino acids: CASSMEVSHTDTQYF. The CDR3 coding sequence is TGCGCCAGCAGCATGGAGGTCTCACACACAGATACGCAGTATTTT.

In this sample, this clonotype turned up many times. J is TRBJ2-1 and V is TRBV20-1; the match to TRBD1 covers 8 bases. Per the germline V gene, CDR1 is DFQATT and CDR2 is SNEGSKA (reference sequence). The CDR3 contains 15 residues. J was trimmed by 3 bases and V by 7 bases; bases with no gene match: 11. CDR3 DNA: TGCAGTGTAGGCAAACAGGGGGTTAACTACAATGAGCAGTTCTTC. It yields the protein CSVGKQGVNYNEQFF.

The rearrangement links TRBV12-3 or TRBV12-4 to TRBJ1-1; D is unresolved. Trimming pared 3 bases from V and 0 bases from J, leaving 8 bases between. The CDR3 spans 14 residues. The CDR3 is CASSFGLMNTEAFF. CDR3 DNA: TGTGCCAGCAGTTTTGGGCTAATGAACACTGAAGCTTTCTTT.

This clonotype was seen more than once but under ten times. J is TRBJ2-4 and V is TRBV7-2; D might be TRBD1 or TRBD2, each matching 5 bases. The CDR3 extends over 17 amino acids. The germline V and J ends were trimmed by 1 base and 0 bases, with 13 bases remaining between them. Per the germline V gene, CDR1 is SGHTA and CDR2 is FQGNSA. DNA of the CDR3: TGTGCCAGCAGCTTAGTACCGGGGACCGTAGCCAAAAACATTCAGTACTTC. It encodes CASSLVPGTVAKNIQYF.

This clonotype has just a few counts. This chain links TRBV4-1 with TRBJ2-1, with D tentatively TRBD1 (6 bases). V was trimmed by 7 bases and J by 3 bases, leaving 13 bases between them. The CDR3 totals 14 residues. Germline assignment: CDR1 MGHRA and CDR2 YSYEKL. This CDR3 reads CASTSRDIYNEQFF. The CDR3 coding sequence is TGCGCCAGCACCTCCCGGGACATCTACAATGAGCAGTTCTTC.

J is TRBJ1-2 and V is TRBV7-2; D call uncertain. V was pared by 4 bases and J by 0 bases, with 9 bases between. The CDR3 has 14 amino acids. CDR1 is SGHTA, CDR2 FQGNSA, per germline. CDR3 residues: CASSSIGPNYGYTF. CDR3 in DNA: TGTGCCAGCAGCTCGATTGGCCCTAACTATGGCTACACCTTC.

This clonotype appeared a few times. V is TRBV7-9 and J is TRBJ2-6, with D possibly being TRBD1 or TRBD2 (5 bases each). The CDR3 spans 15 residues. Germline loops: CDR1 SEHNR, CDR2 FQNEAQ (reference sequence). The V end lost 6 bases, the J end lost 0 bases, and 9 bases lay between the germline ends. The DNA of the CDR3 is TGTGCCAGCAGGGGGGAACTCTCTGGGGCCAACGTCCTGACTTTC. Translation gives CASRGELSGANVLTF.

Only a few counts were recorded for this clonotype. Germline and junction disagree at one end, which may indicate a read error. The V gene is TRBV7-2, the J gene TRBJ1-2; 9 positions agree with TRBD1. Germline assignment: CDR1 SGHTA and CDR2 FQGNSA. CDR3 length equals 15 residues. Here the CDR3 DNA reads TGTGCCAGCAGCTCGCCGGGACAGGGTAACGATGGCTACACCTTC. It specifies CASSSPGQGNDGYTF.

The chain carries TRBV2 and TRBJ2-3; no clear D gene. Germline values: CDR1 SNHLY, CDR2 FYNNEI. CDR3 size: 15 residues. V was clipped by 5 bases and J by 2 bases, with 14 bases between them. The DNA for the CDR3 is TGTGCCAGCAGTATACGGGCGACCCTCACAGATACGCAGTATTTT. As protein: CASSIRATLTDTQYF.

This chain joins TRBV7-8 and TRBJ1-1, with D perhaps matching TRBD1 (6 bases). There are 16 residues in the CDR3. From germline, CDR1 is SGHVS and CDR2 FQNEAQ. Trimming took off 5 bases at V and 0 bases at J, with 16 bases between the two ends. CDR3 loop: CASSPSRGTMNTEAFF. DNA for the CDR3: TGTGCCAGCAGCCCTAGTCGAGGGACAATGAACACTGAAGCTTTCTTT.

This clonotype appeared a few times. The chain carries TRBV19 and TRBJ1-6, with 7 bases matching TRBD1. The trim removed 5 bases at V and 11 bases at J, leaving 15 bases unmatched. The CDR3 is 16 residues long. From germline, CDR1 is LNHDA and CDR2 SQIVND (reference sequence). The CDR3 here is CASSPERTGLGAPLHF. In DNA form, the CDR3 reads TGTGCCAGTAGTCCAGAACGGACAGGCCTGGGGGCACCCCTCCACTTT. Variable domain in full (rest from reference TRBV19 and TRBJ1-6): DGGITQSPKYLFRKEGQNVTLSCEQNLNHDAMYWYRQDPGQGLRLIYYSQIVNDFQKGDIAEGYSVSREKKESFPLTVTSAQKNPTAFYLCASSPERTGLGAPLHFGNGTRLTVT.

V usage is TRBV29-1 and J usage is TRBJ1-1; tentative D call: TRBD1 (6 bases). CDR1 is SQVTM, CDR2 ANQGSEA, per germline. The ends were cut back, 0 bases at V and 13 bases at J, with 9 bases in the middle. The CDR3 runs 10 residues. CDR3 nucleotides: TGCAGCGTTGAAGATGACAGGCATTTCTTT. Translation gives CSVEDDRHFF. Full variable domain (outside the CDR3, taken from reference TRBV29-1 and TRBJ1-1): SAVISQKPSRDICQRGTSLTIQCQVDSQVTMMFWYRQQPGQSLTLIATANQGSEATYESGFVIDKFPISRPNLTFSTLTVSNMSPEDSSIYLCSVEDDRHFFGQGTRLTVV.

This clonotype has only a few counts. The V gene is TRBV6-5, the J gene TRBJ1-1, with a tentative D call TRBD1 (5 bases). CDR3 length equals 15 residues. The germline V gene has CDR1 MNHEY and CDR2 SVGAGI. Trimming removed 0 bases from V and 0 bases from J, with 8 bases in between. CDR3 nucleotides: TGTGCCAGCAGTTACTCGAGACAGATGAACACTGAAGCTTTCTTT. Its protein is CASSYSRQMNTEAFF.

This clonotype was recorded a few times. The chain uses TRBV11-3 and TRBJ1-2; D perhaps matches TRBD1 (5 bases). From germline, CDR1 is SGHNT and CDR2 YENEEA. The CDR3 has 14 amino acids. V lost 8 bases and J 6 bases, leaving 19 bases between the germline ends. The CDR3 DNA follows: TGTGCCAGCCCGATCCAGGGTCCGTGGGATGGCTACACCTTC. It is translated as CASPIQGPWDGYTF.

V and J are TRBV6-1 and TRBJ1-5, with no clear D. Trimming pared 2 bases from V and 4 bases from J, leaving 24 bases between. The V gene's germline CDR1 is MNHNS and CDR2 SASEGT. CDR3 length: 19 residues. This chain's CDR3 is CASSEKRGGRLRGNQPQHF. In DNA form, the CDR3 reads TGTGCCAGCAGTGAAAAGCGTGGAGGGAGATTAAGAGGGAATCAGCCCCAGCATTTT.

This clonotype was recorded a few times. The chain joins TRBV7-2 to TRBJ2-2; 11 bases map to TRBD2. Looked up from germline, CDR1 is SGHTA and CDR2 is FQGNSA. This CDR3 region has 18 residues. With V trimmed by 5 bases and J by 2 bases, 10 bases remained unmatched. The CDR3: CASSIPSGGLANTGELFF. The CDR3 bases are TGTGCCAGCAGCATTCCTAGCGGGGGGCTTGCAAACACCGGGGAGCTGTTTTTT.

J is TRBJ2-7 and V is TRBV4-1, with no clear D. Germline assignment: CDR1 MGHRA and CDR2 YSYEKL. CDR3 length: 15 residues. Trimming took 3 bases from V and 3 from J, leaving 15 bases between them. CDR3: CASSHLPDMNYEQYF. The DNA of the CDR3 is TGCGCCAGCAGCCACCTCCCGGATATGAACTACGAGCAGTACTTC.